Following are 26 T cell receptor beta chains from one sample sequenced in a study of blood T cell repertoires in COVID-19. Method: immunoSEQ multiplex PCR; TCRdb's copy keeps in-frame clones and lacks some. Of approximately 230,000 clones in the sample, about 86% were seen once. The sample taken for sequencing was peripheral blood. All receptors come from an elderly man with acute or convalescent COVID-19.

V and J are TRBV19 and TRBJ1-1; tentative D call: TRBD1 (5 bases). Germline V gene data show CDR1 as LNHDA and CDR2 as SQIVND (reference sequence). There are 16 residues in the CDR3. Trimming cost V 2 bases and J 2 bases, with 15 bases left between them. The CDR3 nucleotides are TGTGCCAGTAGTATAACTCCAGGGAGGGTTAACACTGAAGCTTTCTTT. The encoded protein is CASSITPGRVNTEAFF.

This chain links TRBV6-6 with TRBJ2-3; TRBD2 matches 7 bases. V was pared by 6 bases and J by 5 bases, with 8 bases of the junction left unmatched. Germline assignment: CDR1 MNHNY and CDR2 SVGAGI (reference sequence). This CDR3 comprises 14 residues. The DNA for the CDR3 is TGTGCCAGCAGCCGGGGGTGGGGGGGAGATACGCAGTATTTT. This codes for CASSRGWGGDTQYF.

The J gene is TRBJ2-7, the V gene TRBV2, with 7 nucleotides matching TRBD1. After removal of 3 bases from V and 1 base from J, the junction contained 12 bases not matched to a gene. This CDR3 has 17 residues. Germline V gives CDR1 SNHLY, CDR2 FYNNEI. CDR3 in DNA: TGTGCCAGCAGTGAGCTCCAAACAGGGGCCGTTTCCTACGAGCAGTACTTC. Amino acid sequence: CASSELQTGAVSYEQYF.

The J gene is TRBJ2-2, the V gene TRBV9; 8 nucleotides match TRBD1. Germline CDR1 reads SGDLS; CDR2 reads YYNGEE. V was clipped by 2 bases and J by 5 bases; unmatched bases: 14. The CDR3 totals 18 residues. CDR3 coding DNA: TGTGCCAGCAGCGTCGACAGGGGAAGTGTCTTAGGTACCGGGGAGCTGTTTTTT. It yields the protein CASSVDRGSVLGTGELFF.

This clone was seen only a few times. V and J are TRBV12-3 or TRBV12-4 and TRBJ2-7; 11 bases align to TRBD1. This CDR3 is 13 amino acids long. V gave up 6 bases and J gave up 4 bases; unmatched junction bases: 2. CDR3 DNA: TGTGCCAGCAGGGGACAGGGGGTGTACGAGCAGTACTTC. As protein: CASRGQGVYEQYF.

The rearrangement uses TRBV19 and TRBJ2-5; 7 positions agree with TRBD2. Trimming removed 2 bases from V and 5 bases from J; junction bases left unmatched: 17. Germline CDR1 reads LNHDA; CDR2 reads SQIVND (reference sequence). The CDR3 is 18 amino acids. The CDR3 bases are TGTGCCAGTAGTATAACCCTGAAGGGTGTAGGGGAGGGGGAGACCCAGTACTTC. Its protein product is CASSITLKGVGEGETQYF.

This clone was detected ten times or more. V usage is TRBV6-4 and J usage is TRBJ2-2; 16 nucleotides match TRBD2. CDR1 is MRHNA and CDR2 is SNTAGT in the germline V gene. The J segment lost 4 bases and the V segment lost 0 bases, leaving 5 bases of the junction unmatched. The CDR3 loop spans 19 amino acids. The CDR3 loop is CASSDSTGTSGGATGELFF. The CDR3 nucleotides are TGTGCCAGCAGTGACTCGACCGGGACTAGCGGGGGGGCCACCGGGGAGCTGTTTTTT.

The chain recombines TRBV18 with TRBJ2-2; unclear D gene. Between the trimmed V and J ends, which lost 6 bases and 6 bases, there was a span of 11 bases. Germline CDR1 KGHSH, CDR2 LQKENI. The length of the CDR3 is 13 residues. Here the CDR3 reads CASSPERAGELFF. For the CDR3, the DNA is TGTGCCAGCTCGCCCGAACGGGCCGGGGAGCTGTTTTTT.

The chain is built from TRBV30 and TRBJ2-7; TRBD2 is a possible D gene (5 bases). CDR1 GTSNPN and CDR2 SVGIG come from the germline V gene (reference sequence). There are 15 residues in the CDR3. V was shortened by 2 bases and J by 4 bases, with 18 bases between the two germline ends. Written as DNA, the CDR3 is TGTGCCTGGAGTCCGAAAAGCCTAGCTCGGTACGAGCAGTACTTC. Its protein is CAWSPKSLARYEQYF. The full variable domain, in which reference TRBV30 and TRBJ2-7 provide the parts outside the CDR3, is SQTIHQWPATLVQPVGSPLSLECTVEGTSNPNLYWYRQAAGRGLQLLFYSVGIGQISSEVPQNLSASRPQDRQFILSSKKLLLSDSGFYLCAWSPKSLARYEQYFGPGTRLTVT.

This chain joins TRBV29-1 and TRBJ1-5; a weak D match, TRBD1 (5 bases). The V gene lost 6 bases and the J gene lost 4 bases, with 16 bases spanning the gap. This CDR3 has 14 residues. From germline, CDR1 is SQVTM and CDR2 ANQGSEA. The CDR3 here is CSVRVGGGNQPQHF. Here the CDR3 DNA reads TGCAGCGTGAGGGTTGGGGGAGGGAATCAGCCCCAGCATTTT.

This clone is a singleton in its sample. The genes are TRBV2 and TRBJ2-1; D is possibly TRBD1 (6 bases). Between the trimmed V and J ends, which lost 3 bases and 6 bases, there was a span of 9 bases. The CDR3 length is 13 residues. Per the germline V gene, CDR1 is SNHLY and CDR2 is FYNNEI. As DNA, the CDR3 is TGTGCCAGCAGTGAGGGGGACACCAATGAGCAGTTCTTC. Translation gives CASSEGDTNEQFF.

This chain joins TRBV5-1 and TRBJ2-3, with 10 bases matching TRBD2. V shed 4 bases and J 5 bases; nucleotides not matched to a gene: 10. This CDR3 spans 16 amino acids. Germline V gene sequence: CDR1 SGHRS, CDR2 YFSETQ. This chain's CDR3 is CASSLNVAGGGDTQYF. CDR3 bases: TGCGCCAGCAGCCTTAATGTAGCGGGGGGCGGAGATACGCAGTATTTT.

V usage is TRBV11-2 and J usage is TRBJ1-1; D remains ambiguous. The length of the CDR3 is 12 residues. Between the trimmed V and J ends, which lost 0 bases and 10 bases, there was a span of 9 bases. Per the germline V gene, CDR1 is SGHAT and CDR2 is FQNNGV. The CDR3 loop is CASSLDRLGAFF. CDR3 in DNA: TGTGCCAGCAGCTTAGACAGGTTGGGAGCTTTCTTT.

V gene TRBV6-2 or TRBV6-3 combines with J gene TRBJ2-7; TRBD1 matches at 7 bases. CDR3 length: 15 residues. CDR1 MNHEY and CDR2 SVGEGT come from the germline V gene. V lost 5 bases, J lost 4 bases, and 11 bases stayed unmatched. CDR3 residues: CASSDHGQARYEQYF. The CDR3, as DNA: TGTGCCAGCAGTGACCATGGACAGGCGAGATACGAGCAGTACTTC.

The V call is TRBV10-3, the J call TRBJ2-3; D call uncertain. CDR1 and CDR2 (germline): ENHRY, SYGVKD. Trimming removed 2 bases at V and 2 bases at J, with 14 bases between. The CDR3 extends over 16 amino acids. CDR3 in DNA: TGTGCCATCAGTGAGCTTCCTAGTTCAATCACAGATACGCAGTATTTT. Amino acids: CAISELPSSITDTQYF.

V usage is TRBV6-5 and J usage is TRBJ1-6, with unresolved D. Trimming stripped 2 bases from V and 7 bases from J, with 9 bases between. In germline, CDR1 is MNHEY, CDR2 SVGAGI. The CDR3 contains 14 residues. CDR3 DNA sequence: TGTGCCAGCAGTTACCCAGGTTGGAATTCACCCCTCCACTTT. Amino acids: CASSYPGWNSPLHF.

The chain uses TRBV2 and TRBJ1-1; 11 bases match TRBD1. Per the germline V gene, CDR1 is SNHLY and CDR2 is FYNNEI. This CDR3 is built from 15 residues. The ends lost 2 bases at V and 6 bases at J; junction bases unmatched: 5. CDR3 bases: TGTGCCAGCAGTGAATTAGGACAGGGGGCCGCTGAAGCTTTCTTT. Amino acids: CASSELGQGAAEAFF.

The chain carries TRBV6-5 and TRBJ1-2; no definite D call. This CDR3 has 14 residues. From germline, CDR1 is MNHEY and CDR2 SVGAGI. V lost 5 bases and J 2 bases, leaving 12 bases between the germline ends. The CDR3 spells CASSPRLTNYGYTF. The CDR3 coding sequence is TGTGCCAGCAGTCCGAGGTTGACGAACTATGGCTACACCTTC.

The rearrangement links TRBV30 to TRBJ2-7; a possible D gene is TRBD1 (6 bases). V was trimmed by 1 base and J by 3 bases, leaving 22 bases between them. The CDR3 sequence is 17 residues long. Per the germline V gene, CDR1 is GTSNPN and CDR2 is SVGIG (reference sequence). The CDR3 loop is CAWSGRGESVSYYEQYF. The CDR3 DNA follows: TGTGCCTGGAGTGGCAGGGGAGAATCGGTCTCCTACTACGAGCAGTACTTC.

V gene TRBV24-1 combines with J gene TRBJ1-1; the match to TRBD1 covers 10 bases. CDR3 length: 13 amino acids. Germline V gives CDR1 KGHDR, CDR2 SFDVKD. V was clipped by 12 bases and J by 8 bases; unmatched bases: 11. For the CDR3, the DNA is TGTGCCTCTCGACAGGGGGCGGCCACCGAAGCTTTCTTT. This encodes CASRQGAATEAFF.

CDR3 DNA sequence: TGTGCCAGCAGACCTGTGGGGCAGAAGAACACTGAAGCTTTCTTT. The encoded protein is CASRPVGQKNTEAFF. This rearrangement joins TRBV7-8 to TRBJ1-1; D is perhaps TRBD1 (5 bases). The germline V gene encodes CDR1 SGHVS and CDR2 FQNEAQ. The CDR3 has 15 amino acids. V lost 6 bases to trimming and J lost 1 base, with 15 bases between them.

DNA for the CDR3: TGTGCCAGCAGTTACGGTGGAGGTACCCCCGGGGAGCTGTTTTTT. This codes for CASSYGGGTPGELFF. The rearrangement joins TRBV6-6 to TRBJ2-2; a possible D gene is TRBD2 (5 bases). Trimming removed 2 bases from V and 6 bases from J, with 13 bases in between. Germline CDR1 is MNHNY and CDR2 is SVGAGI (reference sequence). The CDR3 consists of 15 residues.

V usage is TRBV6-6 and J usage is TRBJ1-6; weak D call: TRBD1 (6 bases). This CDR3 region has 14 residues. Germline loops: CDR1 MNHNY, CDR2 SVGAGI (reference sequence). V gave up 6 bases and J gave up 5 bases, with 11 bases separating them. The DNA of the CDR3 is TGTGCCAGCAGACTTGACAGGAATAATTCACCCCTCCACTTT. Protein product: CASRLDRNNSPLHF.

The V gene is TRBV7-9, the J gene TRBJ2-7, with TRBD2 matching 7 bases. CDR3 length: 16 residues. The ends lost 1 base at V and 0 bases at J; junction bases unmatched: 6. The germline CDR1 and CDR2 sequences are SEHNR and FQNEAQ (reference sequence). CDR3 residues: CASSLGLSSGSYEQYF. The CDR3 coding sequence is TGTGCCAGCAGCTTAGGGTTGTCTAGCGGCTCCTACGAGCAGTACTTC.

V and J are TRBV18 and TRBJ2-7, with 8 bases that match TRBD1. Trimming cost V 5 bases and J 0 bases; bases outside gene matches: 6. Per the germline V gene, CDR1 is KGHSH and CDR2 is LQKENI. The CDR3 has 15 residues. As DNA, the CDR3 is TGTGCCAGCTCAGCGGGACAGGTGAGCTCCTACGAGCAGTACTTC. Its translation is CASSAGQVSSYEQYF.

This clone has more than one count but fewer than ten. The chain carries TRBV7-8 and TRBJ2-3; 13 nucleotides align to TRBD2. V shed 5 bases, J shed 4 bases, and the junction held 6 bases outside the gene matches. Germline V gene sequence: CDR1 SGHVS, CDR2 FQNEAQ. The CDR3 runs to 16 residues. The CDR3 reads CASSQRLAGGADTQYF. The DNA for the CDR3 is TGTGCCAGCAGCCAAAGACTAGCGGGGGGAGCAGATACGCAGTATTTT.